The 25 T cell receptor beta chains below were found in one sample sequenced in a study of blood T cell repertoires in COVID-19. Profiling relied on immunoSEQ multiplex PCR, and the TCRdb table lists in-frame clones only, not all of them. There are a few hundred thousand clones in the sample; more than 85% occur only once, and approximately 3% lies in the top ten. Sequencing input: PBMCs or T cells enriched from blood (not recorded which). Receptor source: a woman under 40 who had recovered from COVID-19.

V and J are TRBV28 and TRBJ2-7; the match to TRBD2 covers 8 bases. The V and J ends lost 6 bases and 2 bases, in that order; junction bases with no gene match: 6. Germline V gene data show CDR1 as MDHEN and CDR2 as SYDVKM. The CDR3 spans 14 residues. CDR3 DNA sequence: TGTGCCAGCAGAGAAGCGGGAGCTCCCTACGAGCAGTACTTC. Encoded protein: CASREAGAPYEQYF.

The chain combines TRBV29-1 with TRBJ1-1, with a weak D call TRBD1 (6 bases). The CDR3 length is 14 residues. CDR1 is SQVTM and CDR2 is ANQGSEA in the germline V gene. V dropped 4 bases and J dropped 6 bases, with 18 bases sitting between them. CDR3 loop: CSVGEGGVNAEAFF. In DNA, the CDR3 is TGCAGCGTTGGGGAGGGGGGCGTAAACGCTGAAGCTTTCTTT.

This chain connects TRBV7-8 to TRBJ2-4, with TRBD2 matching over 7 bases. Losses at the gene ends were 0 bases for V and 0 bases for J; bases not matched to a gene: 5. CDR3 size: 17 residues. The germline V gene encodes CDR1 SGHVS and CDR2 FQNEAQ. CDR3 in DNA: TGTGCCAGCAGCTTAGCTCGAGCGGGGCTAGCCAAAAACATTCAGTACTTC. Protein sequence: CASSLARAGLAKNIQYF. The variable domain in full, with the rest retrieved from reference TRBV7-8 and TRBJ2-4, is GAGVSQSPRYKVAKRGQDVALRCDPISGHVSLFWYQQALGQGPEFLTYFQNEAQLDKSGLPSDRFFAERPEGSVSTLKIQRTQQEDSAVYLCASSLARAGLAKNIQYFGAGTRLSVL.

The chain uses TRBV7-9 and TRBJ2-1; 13 positions agree with TRBD2. V was pared by 4 bases and J by 12 bases, with 3 bases of the junction left unmatched. The CDR3 totals 13 residues. Germline V gene data show CDR1 as SEHNR and CDR2 as FQNEAQ (reference sequence). The CDR3 sequence: CASSWGTSGMQFF. CDR3 in DNA: TGTGCCAGCAGCTGGGGGACTAGCGGGATGCAGTTCTTC.

This clone appeared once. The CDR3 here is CASSSGTSGRASEQFF. Here the CDR3 DNA reads TGTGCCAGCAGCTCTGGGACTAGCGGGAGGGCCAGTGAGCAGTTCTTC. This chain links TRBV7-6 with TRBJ2-1, with 16 bases fitting TRBD2. Germline CDR1 SGHVS, CDR2 FNYEAQ. Losses at the gene ends were 4 bases for V and 9 bases for J; bases not matched to a gene: 6. The CDR3 is 16 residues long. Based on the CDR3 plus reference TRBV7-6 and TRBJ2-1, the full variable domain is GAGVSQSPRYKVTKRGQDVALRCDPISGHVSLYWYRQALGQGPEFLTYFNYEAQQDKSGLPNDRFSAERPEGSISTLTIQRTEQRDSAMYRCASSSGTSGRASEQFFGPGTRLTVL.

The rearrangement joins TRBV4-2 to TRBJ2-3; possibly TRBD2 for D (7 bases). Germline V lookup: CDR1 LGHNA, CDR2 YNFKEQ. This CDR3 contains 16 residues. Between the trimmed V and J ends, which lost 6 bases and 2 bases, there was a span of 18 bases. CDR3: CASSLRAGASTDTQYF. In nucleotides, the CDR3 is TGTGCCAGCAGTCTAAGGGCGGGGGCCTCCACAGATACGCAGTATTTT.

This sequence joins TRBV5-4 and TRBJ2-7, with D maybe TRBD1 (5 bases). Between the trimmed V and J ends, which lost 2 bases and 0 bases, there was a span of 12 bases. The CDR3 runs to 15 residues. Germline V CDR1 and CDR2: SGHNT, YYREEE (reference sequence). The DNA for the CDR3 is TGTGCCAGCAGCTTTTTCCCAGGGCCCTCCTACGAGCAGTACTTC. Amino acid sequence: CASSFFPGPSYEQYF.

In this sample, this clone turned up once. The chain carries TRBV5-1 and TRBJ2-3, with a tentative D call TRBD2 (6 bases). Germline V CDR1 and CDR2: SGHRS, YFSETQ. The ends were cut back, 3 bases at V and 1 base at J, with 24 bases in the middle. This CDR3 region has 19 residues. The CDR3 sequence is CASSSSGLIREWGTDTQYF. The CDR3 DNA sequence: TGCGCCAGCAGCTCCTCCGGGCTAATTCGGGAGTGGGGCACAGATACGCAGTATTTT.

This clone was seen more than once but under ten times. V is TRBV7-8 and J is TRBJ2-7; 8 nucleotides agree with TRBD2. The trim removed 5 bases at V and 4 bases at J, leaving 10 bases unmatched. CDR1 and CDR2 from the germline V gene are SGHVS and FQNEAQ. This CDR3 has 15 residues. The CDR3 sequence: CASSRGASGGYEQYF. The CDR3 DNA reads TGTGCCAGCAGCCGCGGTGCCTCGGGGGGGTACGAGCAGTACTTC.

The chain recombines TRBV7-2 with TRBJ1-5; 10 positions match TRBD1. After removal of 5 bases from V and 1 base from J, the junction contained 11 bases not matched to a gene. The CDR3 contains 18 residues. CDR1 is SGHTA and CDR2 is FQGNSA in the germline V gene. The CDR3 is CASSHGTGVGFSNQPQHF. CDR3 sequence (DNA): TGTGCCAGCAGCCACGGGACAGGGGTCGGGTTCAGCAATCAGCCCCAGCATTTT.

This chain links TRBV4-1 with TRBJ1-1, with 7 bases that match TRBD1. The germline CDR1 and CDR2 sequences are MGHRA and YSYEKL. The ends lost 2 bases at V and 4 bases at J; junction bases unmatched: 7. This CDR3 spans 15 amino acids. DNA of the CDR3: TGCGCCAGCAGCCAAATACAGGGGAGGAGCACTGAAGCTTTCTTT. Translating it yields CASSQIQGRSTEAFF.

This chain uses TRBV21-1 with TRBJ2-7; the D segment call TRBD2 is taken from the table without a DNA check. TRBV21-1 represents a pseudogene. This CDR3 comprises 17 residues. CDR3 in amino acids: CASSKLEPPGSSYEQYF. In DNA form, the CDR3 reads TGTGCCAGCAGCAAATTGGAACCACCGGGAAGCTCCTACGAGCAGTACTTC.

The V call is TRBV6-5, the J call TRBJ2-7; 8 bases fit TRBD1. There are 15 residues in the CDR3. Trimming removed 6 bases from V and 2 bases from J; junction bases left unmatched: 9. Germline V gene sequence: CDR1 MNHEY, CDR2 SVGAGI. The CDR3 spells CASRPTGGHPYEQYF. CDR3 sequence (DNA): TGTGCCAGCAGACCTACAGGGGGTCATCCCTACGAGCAGTACTTC.

The chain uses TRBV11-3 and TRBJ1-2, with 8 bases identical to TRBD1. There are 14 residues in the CDR3. The germline gives CDR1 SGHNT, CDR2 YENEEA. V trimming: 5 bases; J trimming: 6 bases; junction bases outside the gene matches: 8. As DNA, the CDR3 is TGTGCCAGCAGCCTTCCTGGACAGGGCGATGGCTACACCTTC. Its translation: CASSLPGQGDGYTF.

This clone has just a few counts. V and J are TRBV5-1 and TRBJ1-3; D call uncertain. This CDR3 has 14 amino acids. V was trimmed by 0 bases and J by 8 bases, leaving 12 bases between them. Germline V CDR1 and CDR2: SGHRS, YFSETQ. CDR3 residues: CASSLDSAGDTIYF. DNA of the CDR3: TGCGCCAGCAGCTTGGATTCCGCGGGCGACACCATATATTTT.

The J gene is TRBJ2-3, the V gene TRBV6-5, with 13 bases identical to TRBD2. Per the germline V gene, CDR1 is MNHEY and CDR2 is SVGAGI. V shed 7 bases and J 4 bases; nucleotides not matched to a gene: 2. This CDR3 is built from 14 residues. CDR3 DNA: TGTGCCAGCAAACTAGCGGGAGGGCCAGATACGCAGTATTTT. Amino acid sequence: CASKLAGGPDTQYF.

The J gene is TRBJ2-3, the V gene TRBV12-2; TRBD1, the D gene given by the table, was not confirmed from the DNA. TRBV12-2 is marked as a pseudogene. The CDR3 totals 13 residues. Here the CDR3 DNA reads TGTGCAAGTGAGGGGGATATCACAGATACGCAGTATTTT. This translates into CASEGDITDTQYF.

The chain recombines TRBV10-3 with TRBJ2-2; 7 nucleotides align to TRBD1. CDR1 and CDR2 (germline): ENHRY, SYGVKD. The CDR3 runs 15 residues. V lost 3 bases and J lost 7; bases outside the gene matches: 8. CDR3 coding DNA: TGTGCCATCAGTGACGGGCAGGGGGTGATCGGGGAGCTGTTTTTT. This gives the protein CAISDGQGVIGELFF.

CDR3 DNA sequence: TGTGCCAGCAGCTTAGGAGGGGGTGAGCCCCAGCATTTT. It translates to CASSLGGGEPQHF. This chain joins TRBV7-9 and TRBJ1-5, with TRBD1 as a possible D gene (6 bases). Trimming removed 1 base from V and 8 bases from J, with 9 bases in between. Germline V gene data show CDR1 as SEHNR and CDR2 as FQNEAQ (reference sequence). The CDR3 sequence is 13 residues long. The whole variable domain, filled in from reference TRBV7-9 and TRBJ1-5, reads DTGVSQNPRHKITKRGQNVTFRCDPISEHNRLYWYRQTLGQGPEFLTYFQNEAQLEKSRLLSDRFSAERPKGSFSTLEIQRTEQGDSAMYLCASSLGGGEPQHFGDGTRLSIL.

The chain links TRBV7-2 to TRBJ1-1, with D unresolved. From germline, CDR1 is SGHTA and CDR2 FQGNSA. The CDR3 is 13 amino acids. V was pared by 6 bases and J by 3 bases, with 11 bases between. Written as DNA, the CDR3 is TGTGCCAGCAGATTCTCGGAGGACACTGAAGCTTTCTTT. The encoded protein is CASRFSEDTEAFF.

This rearrangement joins TRBV19 to TRBJ2-7; 10 bases are shared with TRBD2. Germline CDR1 LNHDA, CDR2 SQIVND (reference sequence). The CDR3 loop spans 15 amino acids. Trimming took 3 bases from V and 6 from J; bases not matched to a gene: 8. Written as DNA, the CDR3 is TGTGCCAGTAGTATCCCTCTAGCGGGAGAGAGCGAGCAGTACTTC. Its translation: CASSIPLAGESEQYF.

The genes are TRBV6-5 and TRBJ2-7; 11 bases agree with TRBD2. The CDR3 totals 15 residues. Germline V gene sequence: CDR1 MNHEY, CDR2 SVGAGI. V lost 5 bases and J lost 0; bases outside the gene matches: 3. The CDR3 spells CASSPTSGSSYEQYF. The CDR3 DNA sequence: TGTGCCAGCAGTCCAACTAGCGGGAGCTCCTACGAGCAGTACTTC.

The chain has TRBV28 and TRBJ2-7; TRBD1 might be the D (6 bases). The CDR3 has 13 residues. The germline V and J ends were trimmed by 7 bases and 6 bases, with 16 bases remaining between them. Germline assignment: CDR1 MDHEN and CDR2 SYDVKM. CDR3 protein: CASKLLTGFEQYF. CDR3 in DNA: TGTGCCAGCAAACTACTTACAGGGTTCGAGCAGTACTTC.

This chain links TRBV2 with TRBJ2-7; possible D gene TRBD1, 5 bases. V was pared by 6 bases and J by 3 bases, with 15 bases between. The CDR3 is 14 amino acids. Germline V gene data show CDR1 as SNHLY and CDR2 as FYNNEI. The CDR3, as DNA: TGTGCCAGCAGGTCGACAGCCCCCGGCTACGAGCAGTACTTC. This translates into CASRSTAPGYEQYF.

The chain recombines TRBV30 with TRBJ1-2, with TRBD1 as a possible D gene (6 bases). V was pared by 3 bases and J by 2 bases, with 10 bases between. Germline V gene sequence: CDR1 GTSNPN, CDR2 SVGIG (reference sequence). The CDR3 runs 13 residues. This chain's CDR3 is CAWRVGQNYGYTF. As DNA, the CDR3 is TGTGCCTGGAGGGTGGGACAAAACTATGGCTACACCTTC.